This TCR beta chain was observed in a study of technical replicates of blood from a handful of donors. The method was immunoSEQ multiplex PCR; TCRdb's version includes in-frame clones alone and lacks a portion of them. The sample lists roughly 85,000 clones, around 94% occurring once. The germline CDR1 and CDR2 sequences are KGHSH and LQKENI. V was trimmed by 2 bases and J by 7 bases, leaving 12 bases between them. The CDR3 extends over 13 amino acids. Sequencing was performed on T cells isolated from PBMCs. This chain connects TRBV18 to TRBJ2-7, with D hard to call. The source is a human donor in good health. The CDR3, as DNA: TGTGCCAGCTCACCATCGGCCGAGGAGGAGCAGTACTTC. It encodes CASSPSAEEEQYF.